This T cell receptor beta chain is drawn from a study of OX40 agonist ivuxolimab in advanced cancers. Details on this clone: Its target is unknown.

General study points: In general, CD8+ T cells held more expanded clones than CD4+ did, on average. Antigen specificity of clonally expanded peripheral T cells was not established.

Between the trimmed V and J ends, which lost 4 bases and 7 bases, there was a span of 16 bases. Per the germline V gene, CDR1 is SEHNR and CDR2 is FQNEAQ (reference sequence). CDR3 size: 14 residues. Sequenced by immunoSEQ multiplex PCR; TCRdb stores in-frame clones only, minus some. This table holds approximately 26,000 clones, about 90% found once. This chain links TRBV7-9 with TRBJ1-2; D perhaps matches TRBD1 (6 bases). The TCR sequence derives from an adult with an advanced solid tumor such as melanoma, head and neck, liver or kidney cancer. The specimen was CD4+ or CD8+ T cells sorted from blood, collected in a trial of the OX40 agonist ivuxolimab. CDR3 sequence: CASSSRGAGGGYTF. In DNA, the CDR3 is TGTGCCAGCAGCTCCCGGGGGGCAGGAGGTGGCTACACCTTC.